This TCR beta chain was obtained from a study of OX40 agonist ivuxolimab in advanced cancers. For the study at large: Every 2 weeks, patients got intravenous ivuxolimab at one of six dose levels (0.01-10 mg/kg).

This table comes from immunoSEQ multiplex PCR, and its TCRdb copy is limited to in-frame clones, with some not included. The table records tens of thousands of clones, approximately 88% of them present only once. V lost 1 base and J lost 6, with 19 bases in between. Germline CDR1 is LGHNA and CDR2 is YSLEER. This CDR3 is 17 amino acids long. The sequence came from an adult with an advanced solid tumor such as melanoma, head and neck, liver or kidney cancer. The sequencing used CD4+ or CD8+ T cells sorted from blood, collected in a trial of the OX40 agonist ivuxolimab. This chain links TRBV4-3 with TRBJ2-1; tentatively, D is TRBD1 (6 bases). This chain's CDR3 is CASSQGLTGLTVNEQFF. As DNA, the CDR3 is TGCGCCAGCAGCCAAGGTCTTACAGGGCTAACTGTCAATGAGCAGTTCTTC.